This TCR beta chain was identified in a study of blood T cell repertoires in COVID-19. At the level of the study: From the United States, Italy and Spain came samples of acute and convalescent COVID-19. Sources were T cells, B-cell-depleted T cells, or PBMCs; the material itself was cDNA or gDNA.

The CDR3 covers 18 residues. Trimming removed 1 base from V and 8 bases from J, with 23 bases in between. Germline CDR1 reads SGHDN; CDR2 reads FVKESK. Per the authors' pipeline: Amplified reference gene primers provided the basis for estimating nucleated cell counts. This table comes from immunoSEQ multiplex PCR, and its TCRdb copy is limited to in-frame clones, with some not included. The DNA was the basis for D and trimming; V, J and clone size are from that table. Of approximately 100,000 clones detected, about 79% appear once; the ten largest clones hold 25%. The J gene is TRBJ1-4, the V gene TRBV14; maybe TRBD1 (5 bases). Sequencing was carried out using peripheral blood. This clonotype was obtained from a man aged 55 to 70 with acute or convalescent COVID-19. The CDR3: CASSQGPTWGKGAEKLFF. The CDR3 DNA reads as TGTGCCAGCAGCCAAGGACCTACATGGGGCAAGGGCGCAGAAAAACTGTTTTTT. The variable domain in full, completed from reference TRBV14 and TRBJ1-4, reads EAGVTQFPSHSVIEKGQTVTLRCDPISGHDNLYWYRRVMGKEIKFLLHFVKESKQDESGMPNNRFLAERTGGTYSTLKVQPAELEDSGVYFCASSQGPTWGKGAEKLFFGSGTQLSVL.